This T cell receptor beta chain was observed in a study of T cell changes during pregnancy in multiple sclerosis (dated by TCRdb to about 2019). Study-level background: The study looked at changes in the T cell repertoire across pregnancy in women with multiple sclerosis.

The V end loses 0 bases and the J end loses 2 bases, and a stretch of 10 bases separates them. CDR1 MGHRA and CDR2 YSYEKL were looked up in the germline V gene. Including cysteine and phenylalanine, the CDR3 has 16 amino acids. Only the CDR3 part of the read is kept: 48 bases, read in frame from the first base. The library was built by means of the immunoSEQ multiplex PCR assay. Sourced from immuneACCESS, this table was stored by TCRdb with only in-frame sequences that have V and J called. A share of the clones is absent; for the studies checked, an unresolved V gene accounts for under half, and the remainder has no known explanation. Here the sample has fewer than 65,000 clones; about 92% occur a single time. The ten largest clones capture around 1.9% of the sample. For this clone: Its antigen remains unidentified. No qualities accompany the bases; no much larger clone lies one base away.

This chain is built from TRBV4-1 and TRBJ1-4; TRBD1 might be the D gene, on 5 matching bases. The material sequenced was peripheral blood, taken in the second trimester of pregnancy. This clonotype was sampled from a female donor with multiple sclerosis, enrolled in a pregnancy study. The CDR3 in this case is CASSQDGGSTNEKLFF. The bases are TGCGCCAGCAGCCAAGACGGGGGTTCTACTAATGAAAAACTGTTTTTT.